Listed here are 26 T cell receptor beta chains from one sample, sequenced in a study of T-cell memory formation after mild COVID-19. Each CDR3 protein is one row after TCRdb ran MiXCR on the 5' RACE reads. Among approximately 430,000 distinct CDR3 sequences listed, more than 20% were seen once. What was sequenced was PBMCs or a T cell subset sorted from them (not recorded which). The receptors were sampled from an adult woman who had mild COVID-19 (a few samples of this study predate the infection). Cell type and time point are not known.

This clonotype was found a few times. This sequence joins TRBV2 and TRBJ1-2; 7 positions match TRBD1. The CDR3 consists of 14 residues. The germline V gene encodes CDR1 SNHLY and CDR2 FYNNEI. The trim removed 7 bases at V and 6 bases at J, leaving 11 bases unmatched. CDR3 sequence: CASTGLQGINGYTF. CDR3 sequence (DNA): TGTGCCAGCACGGGACTACAGGGGATTAATGGCTACACCTTC.

This clonotype appeared a few times. The J gene is TRBJ2-5, the V gene TRBV11-2; TRBD1 matches 9 bases. Germline V lookup: CDR1 SGHAT, CDR2 FQNNGV. The V segment lost 4 bases and the J segment 5 bases; nucleotides outside the gene matches: 8. This CDR3 comprises 15 residues. The chain's CDR3 is CASSSILTGGETQYF. The CDR3 DNA reads as TGTGCCAGCAGCTCAATACTGACAGGGGGGGAGACCCAGTACTTC.

Only a few counts were recorded for this clonotype. The V call is TRBV12-3 or TRBV12-4, the J call TRBJ2-1; 13 nucleotides match TRBD2. With 4 bases clipped from V and 9 bases from J, the junction kept 6 bases outside the gene matches. The CDR3 runs 15 residues. CDR3 in DNA: TGTGCCAGCAGTTCAACGACTAGCGGGGGGCGTGAGCAGTTCTTC. This codes for CASSSTTSGGREQFF.

J is TRBJ2-4 and V is TRBV7-9, with TRBD2 matching over 8 bases. Germline V gene lookup returns CDR1 SEHNR and CDR2 FQNEAQ (reference sequence). The length of the CDR3 is 14 residues. The junction had 2 bases not matched to a gene; V was cut back by 1 base and J by 6 bases. This chain's CDR3 is CASSLDSGINIQYF. The CDR3 region has the DNA TGTGCCAGCAGCTTAGATAGCGGGATAAACATTCAGTACTTC.

This chain connects TRBV24-1 to TRBJ1-1, with 8 bases matching TRBD1. Germline V gives CDR1 KGHDR, CDR2 SFDVKD. J lost 12 bases, V lost 5 bases, and 10 bases had no gene match. This CDR3 spans 13 amino acids. CDR3 DNA: TGTGCCACCAGTGGACAGGGGAGGGTCGGTACTTTCTTT. Its translation is CATSGQGRVGTFF.

This chain connects TRBV7-9 to TRBJ2-1, with TRBD1 as a possible D gene (6 bases). CDR3 length: 15 amino acids. V lost 7 bases and J 9 bases, leaving 22 bases between the germline ends. Germline loops: CDR1 SEHNR, CDR2 FQNEAQ (reference sequence). Here the CDR3 DNA reads TGTGCCAGCAACATGCCCGTAGGGGGAGTGCGTGAGCAGTTCTTC. It is translated as CASNMPVGGVREQFF.

This rearrangement joins TRBV29-1 to TRBJ1-2; D remains unclear. The germline V gene has CDR1 SQVTM and CDR2 ANQGSEA. This CDR3 is 12 amino acids long. V was shortened by 2 bases and J by 4 bases, with 8 bases between the two germline ends. The CDR3 loop is CSVETGAYGYTF. CDR3 in DNA: TGCAGCGTTGAAACGGGAGCCTATGGCTACACCTTC. Combining the CDR3 with reference TRBV29-1 and TRBJ1-2 gives the whole variable domain SAVISQKPSRDICQRGTSLTIQCQVDSQVTMMFWYRQQPGQSLTLIATANQGSEATYESGFVIDKFPISRPNLTFSTLTVSNMSPEDSSIYLCSVETGAYGYTFGSGTRLTVV.

The chain carries TRBV5-4 and TRBJ1-1; 8 nucleotides align to TRBD1. CDR1 and CDR2 from the germline V gene are SGHNT and YYREEE (reference sequence). Unmatched junction bases numbered 6, after V lost 3 bases and J lost 5 bases. This CDR3 spans 14 amino acids. The CDR3 region is CASSSRQGKTEAFF. DNA for the CDR3: TGTGCCAGCAGCTCCAGACAGGGGAAGACTGAAGCTTTCTTT.

This clonotype was recorded a few times. The chain employs TRBV24-1 and TRBJ2-1; D perhaps matches TRBD2 (6 bases). V was clipped by 5 bases and J by 5 bases, with 9 bases between them. The CDR3 consists of 13 residues. Per germline, CDR1 KGHDR and CDR2 SFDVKD. CDR3 sequence: CATSAGGDNEQFF. CDR3 nucleotides: TGTGCCACCAGTGCCGGGGGAGACAATGAGCAGTTCTTC.

This clonotype has a handful of counts. The rearrangement uses TRBV4-1 and TRBJ2-2; D uncertain. Germline CDR1 MGHRA, CDR2 YSYEKL. Trimming shortened V by 0 bases and J by 6 bases, and 11 bases separated the two germline ends. The CDR3 sequence is 15 residues long. DNA for the CDR3: TGCGCCAGCAGCCAAGATTCCCTAGGATCCGGGGAGCTGTTTTTT. It yields the protein CASSQDSLGSGELFF.

This clonotype has a handful of counts. V gene TRBV12-3 or TRBV12-4 combines with J gene TRBJ2-3; tentative D call: TRBD1 (6 bases). V lost 6 bases, J lost 3 bases, and 22 bases lay in between. This CDR3 has 17 residues. CDR3: CASSPPGWPGDTDTQYF. The CDR3 region has the DNA TGTGCCAGCAGCCCCCCCGGCTGGCCAGGGGATACAGATACGCAGTATTTT.

This clonotype was counted a few times. The rearrangement joins TRBV7-2 to TRBJ2-1; the match to TRBD1 covers 8 bases. CDR3 length: 14 amino acids. Trimming removed 5 bases from V and 6 bases from J; junction bases left unmatched: 6. CDR1 and CDR2 from the germline V gene are SGHTA and FQGNSA. CDR3 in DNA: TGTGCCAGCAGCCTCTCGACAGGGGTCAATGAGCAGTTCTTC. It encodes CASSLSTGVNEQFF.

The chain uses TRBV11-2 and TRBJ2-1; D perhaps matches TRBD1 (6 bases). V lost 5 bases and J 12 bases, leaving 20 bases between the germline ends. The CDR3 runs 14 residues. Germline V gene data show CDR1 as SGHAT and CDR2 as FQNNGV. The CDR3 here is CASSESGGPGAQFF. The CDR3 DNA is TGTGCCAGCAGCGAATCGGGCGGCCCAGGGGCGCAGTTCTTC. The complete variable domain, with remaining parts taken from reference TRBV11-2 and TRBJ2-1, reads EAGVAQSPRYKIIEKRQSVAFWCNPISGHATLYWYQQILGQGPKLLIQFQNNGVVDDSQLPKDRFSAERLKGVDSTLKIQPAKLEDSAVYLCASSESGGPGAQFFGPGTRLTVL.

The chain employs TRBV12-3 or TRBV12-4 and TRBJ1-5; 8 bases are a match to TRBD1. Trimming at V came to 1 base and at J to 6 bases, leaving 2 bases not matched to a gene. The CDR3 consists of 14 residues. DNA for the CDR3: TGTGCCAGCAGTTTAGGGACAGGGTTTCAGCCCCAGCATTTT. Translation: CASSLGTGFQPQHF.

This clonotype was counted many times. V gene TRBV7-3 combines with J gene TRBJ1-3; no firm D call. Germline values: CDR1 SGHTA, CDR2 FQGTGA. The CDR3 loop spans 15 amino acids. V shed 5 bases and J shed 3 bases, with 14 bases lying between them. CDR3 protein: CASSLGAVIGNTIYF. CDR3 nucleotide sequence: TGTGCCAGCAGCCTAGGCGCCGTTATTGGAAACACCATATATTTT.

This clonotype appeared a few times. The genes are TRBV5-6 and TRBJ1-3, with a weak D call TRBD1 (5 bases). CDR1 and CDR2 from the germline V gene are SGHDT and YYEEEE. The CDR3 extends over 16 amino acids. V shed 4 bases and J shed 0 bases, with 14 bases lying between them. The chain's CDR3 is CASSPQTVGSGNTIYF. Written as DNA, the CDR3 is TGTGCCAGCAGCCCGCAGACAGTAGGCTCTGGAAACACCATATATTTT.

This clonotype was found many times. The rearrangement uses TRBV9 and TRBJ2-1, with TRBD2 as a possible D gene (6 bases). Per germline, CDR1 SGDLS and CDR2 YYNGEE. Between the trimmed V and J ends, which lost 0 bases and 4 bases, there was a span of 11 bases. The CDR3 spans 15 residues. The CDR3 here is CASSVAGTSYNEQFF. In DNA form, the CDR3 reads TGTGCCAGCAGCGTAGCGGGGACTTCTTACAATGAGCAGTTCTTC.

This chain joins TRBV27 and TRBJ2-2; 9 bases are a match to TRBD2. The CDR3 length is 15 residues. Germline-derived CDR1 and CDR2 are MNHEY and SMNVEV (reference sequence). V dropped 2 bases and J dropped 8; count of bases not matched to a gene: 6. The CDR3 sequence: CASSLLAGLPGELFF. The CDR3 DNA sequence: TGTGCCAGCAGTTTACTAGCGGGATTACCGGGGGAGCTGTTTTTT.

V gene TRBV7-2 combines with J gene TRBJ2-3; D remains ambiguous. The CDR3 contains 15 residues. CDR1 and CDR2 (germline): SGHTA, FQGNSA. With 0 bases removed from V and 1 base from J, the gap between germline ends came to 8 bases. The CDR3 spells CASSLAGYGTDTQYF. The CDR3 DNA sequence: TGTGCCAGCAGCTTAGCAGGGTATGGCACAGATACGCAGTATTTT.

This chain connects TRBV10-3 to TRBJ2-3; tentatively, D is TRBD2 (5 bases). The CDR3 sequence is 14 residues long. Trimming cost V 8 bases and J 2 bases, with 14 bases left between them. Germline-derived CDR1 and CDR2 are ENHRY and SYGVKD. The CDR3 protein is CAIFKERSTDTQYF. CDR3 coding DNA: TGTGCCATCTTTAAAGAGCGGTCCACAGATACGCAGTATTTT.

This clonotype appeared a single time. The chain carries TRBV3-1 and TRBJ1-3, with TRBD1 matching over 9 bases. V shed 2 bases, J shed 2 bases, and the junction held 7 bases outside the gene matches. Germline CDR1 LGHDT, CDR2 YNNKEL (reference sequence). The CDR3 contains 17 residues. This chain's CDR3 is CASSQPLDRGPGNTIYF. CDR3 in DNA: TGTGCCAGCAGCCAACCTCTGGACAGGGGCCCTGGAAACACCATATATTTT.

In its sample, this clonotype was seen many times. This sequence joins TRBV18 and TRBJ2-3, with D unresolved. The CDR3 loop spans 13 amino acids. Germline lookup yields CDR1 KGHSH and CDR2 LQKENI. With 4 bases removed from V and 6 bases from J, the gap between germline ends came to 11 bases. The CDR3 DNA sequence: TGTGCCAGCTCACAAGCCGGAAGTGATACGCAGTATTTT. Amino acids: CASSQAGSDTQYF. Full variable domain (remainder filled in from reference TRBV18 and TRBJ2-3): NAGVMQNPRHLVRRRGQEARLRCSPMKGHSHVYWYRQLPEEGLKFMVYLQKENIIDESGMPKERFSAEFPKEGPSILRIQQVVRGDSAAYFCASSQAGSDTQYFGPGTRLTVL.

This clonotype has more than one count but fewer than ten. The chain joins TRBV29-1 to TRBJ1-1, with a tentative D call TRBD1 (6 bases). Trimming stripped 4 bases from V and 5 bases from J, with 20 bases between. Germline V lookup: CDR1 SQVTM, CDR2 ANQGSEA. This CDR3 comprises 15 residues. This CDR3 is CSVGGGPLVVTEAFF. The DNA for the CDR3 is TGCAGCGTTGGAGGGGGACCCCTCGTGGTTACTGAAGCTTTCTTT.

This clonotype was recorded a few times. The V gene is TRBV20-1, the J gene TRBJ2-1, with D perhaps given as TRBD1 or TRBD2 (5 bases each). Germline CDR1 and CDR2: DFQATT and SNEGSKA (reference sequence). Trimming left V 6 bases short and J 10 bases short, with 16 bases between. The CDR3 extends over 12 amino acids. Here the CDR3 reads CSARTGHAEQFF. The DNA for the CDR3 is TGCAGTGCAAGGACTGGACACGCGGAGCAGTTCTTC.

This clonotype has just a few counts. The rearrangement links TRBV29-1 to TRBJ2-1; D not resolved. The CDR3 is 14 residues long. The ends were cut back, 5 bases at V and 5 bases at J, with 16 bases in the middle. Germline CDR1 is SQVTM and CDR2 is ANQGSEA. The CDR3 here is CSVCMSWQNNEQFF. The CDR3 nucleotides read TGCAGCGTTTGTATGTCATGGCAGAACAATGAGCAGTTCTTC.

This clonotype was observed a handful of times. V is TRBV24-1 and J is TRBJ2-1, with TRBD2 matching 7 bases. Germline CDR1 is KGHDR and CDR2 is SFDVKD. Trimming at V came to 3 bases and at J to 4 bases, leaving 8 bases not matched to a gene. The CDR3 runs to 16 residues. The chain's CDR3 is CATSDPRAAGYNEQFF. Here the CDR3 DNA reads TGTGCCACCAGTGATCCCCGGGCAGCGGGGTACAATGAGCAGTTCTTC.